This T cell receptor beta chain stems from a study of blood T cell repertoires in COVID-19. Study overall: Spain, Italy and the United States supplied samples that represented acute and convalescent COVID-19. Sample material is recorded as cDNA or gDNA derived from T cells, B-cell-depleted T cells, or PBMCs.

With 5 bases removed from V and 7 bases from J, the gap between germline ends came to 14 bases. The CDR3 has 13 residues. Germline assignment: CDR1 MDHEN and CDR2 SYDVKM. Clones were sequenced by immunoSEQ multiplex PCR, and TCRdb holds only the in-frame ones, with some missing. This sample has roughly 250,000 clones, with approximately 85% found just once. This TCR derives from a human donor with COVID-19, enrolled during active disease. The donor label of this sample is uncertain. The J gene is TRBJ1-2, the V gene TRBV28; D may be TRBD1 (5 bases). The sequencing sample was made of peripheral blood. CDR3 bases: TGTGCCAGCAGTCCAGACAGTTCGCTTGGCTACACCTTC. Its translation: CASSPDSSLGYTF.